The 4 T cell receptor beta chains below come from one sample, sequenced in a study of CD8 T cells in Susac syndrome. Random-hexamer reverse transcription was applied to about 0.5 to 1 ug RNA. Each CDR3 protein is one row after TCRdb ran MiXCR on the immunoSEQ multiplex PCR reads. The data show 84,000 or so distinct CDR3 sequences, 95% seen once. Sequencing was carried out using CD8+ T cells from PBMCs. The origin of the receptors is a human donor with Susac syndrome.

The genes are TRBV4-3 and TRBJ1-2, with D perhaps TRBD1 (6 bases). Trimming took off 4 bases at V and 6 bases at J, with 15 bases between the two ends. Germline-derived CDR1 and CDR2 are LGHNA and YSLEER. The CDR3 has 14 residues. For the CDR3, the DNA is TGCGCCAGCAGCCCCGCCTCAGGGGTGGATGGCTACACCTTC. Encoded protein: CASSPASGVDGYTF.

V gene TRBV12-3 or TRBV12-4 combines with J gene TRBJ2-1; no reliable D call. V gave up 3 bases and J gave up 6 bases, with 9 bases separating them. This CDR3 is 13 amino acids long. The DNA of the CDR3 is TGTGCCAGCAGTTTGGGCTACCCCAATGAGCAGTTCTTC. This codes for CASSLGYPNEQFF.

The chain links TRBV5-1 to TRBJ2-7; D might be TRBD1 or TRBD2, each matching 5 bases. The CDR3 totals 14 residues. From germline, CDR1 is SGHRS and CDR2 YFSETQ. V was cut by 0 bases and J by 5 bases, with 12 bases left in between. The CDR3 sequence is CASSLELRDHEQYF. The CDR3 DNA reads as TGCGCCAGCAGCTTGGAGCTCAGGGACCACGAGCAGTACTTC.

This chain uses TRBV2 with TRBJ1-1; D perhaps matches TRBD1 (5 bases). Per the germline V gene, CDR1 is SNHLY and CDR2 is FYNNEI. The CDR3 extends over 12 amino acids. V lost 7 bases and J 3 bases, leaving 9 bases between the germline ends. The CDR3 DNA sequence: TGTGCCAGCATCGACAGTTACACTGAAGCTTTCTTT. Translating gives CASIDSYTEAFF.